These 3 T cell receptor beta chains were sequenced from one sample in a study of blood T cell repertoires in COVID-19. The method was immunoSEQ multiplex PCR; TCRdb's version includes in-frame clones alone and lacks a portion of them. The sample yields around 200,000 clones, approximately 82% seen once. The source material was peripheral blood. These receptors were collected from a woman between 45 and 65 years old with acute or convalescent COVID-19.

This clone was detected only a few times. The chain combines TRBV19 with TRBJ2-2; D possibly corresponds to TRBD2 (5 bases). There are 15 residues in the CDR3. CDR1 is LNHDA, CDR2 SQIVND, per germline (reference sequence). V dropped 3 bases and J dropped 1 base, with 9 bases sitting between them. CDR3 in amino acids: CASSMKRKNTGELFF. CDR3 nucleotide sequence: TGTGCCAGTAGTATGAAGCGGAAGAACACCGGGGAGCTGTTTTTT.

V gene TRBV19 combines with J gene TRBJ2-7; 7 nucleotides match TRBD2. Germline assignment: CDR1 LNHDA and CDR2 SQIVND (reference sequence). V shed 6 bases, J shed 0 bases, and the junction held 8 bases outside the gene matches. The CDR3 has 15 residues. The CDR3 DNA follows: TGTGCCAGTAGCTCCACTAGCGCGAACTCCTACGAGCAGTACTTC. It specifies CASSSTSANSYEQYF.

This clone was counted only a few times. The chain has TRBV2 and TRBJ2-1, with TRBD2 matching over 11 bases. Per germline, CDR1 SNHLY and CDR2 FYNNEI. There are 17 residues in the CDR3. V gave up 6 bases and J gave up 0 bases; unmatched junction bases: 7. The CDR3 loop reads CASSKTSGSSSYNEQFF. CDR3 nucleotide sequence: TGTGCCAGCAGCAAAACTAGCGGGAGTTCCTCCTACAATGAGCAGTTCTTC.